The 10 T cell receptor beta chains reported below all come from one sample, sequenced in a study of cytomegalovirus exposure and HLA in healthy donors. Amplification used 60 Vbeta primers and 13 Jbeta primers. Sequenced by immunoSEQ multiplex PCR; TCRdb stores in-frame clones only, minus some. The sample records roughly 150,000 clones, around two thirds being singletons. Sequencing used PBMCs. These receptor sequences come from a man aged 30-40 years in good health and CMV-seropositive.

This chain links TRBV9 with TRBJ2-7; D is ambiguous. The V gene lost 4 bases and the J gene lost 5 bases, with 22 bases spanning the gap. Germline V gene data show CDR1 as SGDLS and CDR2 as YYNGEE. CDR3 size: 16 residues. The CDR3 DNA follows: TGTGCCAGCAGCTCCCGCCCCAGCGTCCTCTTGAACGAGCAGTACTTC. As protein: CASSSRPSVLLNEQYF.

The rearrangement links TRBV21-1 to TRBJ1-2; the D call of TRBD1 is as the table states it, not checked on the DNA. TRBV21-1 is reported as a pseudogene. The CDR3 length is 15 residues. The CDR3 DNA sequence: TGTGCCAGCAGCAAAAGGCGGACAGGGGACTATGGCTACACCTTC. Its translation: CASSKRRTGDYGYTF.

This chain links TRBV25-1 with TRBJ1-2; no firm D call. The ends were cut back, 2 bases at V and 3 bases at J, with 4 bases in the middle. The germline CDR1 and CDR2 sequences are MGHDK and SYGVNS. CDR3 length equals 12 residues. The chain's CDR3 is CASSELDYGYTF. The CDR3 DNA follows: TGTGCCAGCAGTGAACTCGACTATGGCTACACCTTC.

In this sample, this clone turned up once. Within the sample, other DNA sequences also encode this same CDR3. V and J are TRBV5-1 and TRBJ2-3, with a tentative D call TRBD1 (5 bases). The CDR3 is 14 residues long. V was trimmed by 0 bases and J by 2 bases, leaving 7 bases between them. CDR1 and CDR2 from the germline V gene are SGHRS and YFSETQ. CDR3: CASSLEGVTDTQYF. The CDR3 bases are TGCGCCAGCAGCTTGGAAGGGGTCACAGATACGCAGTATTTT.

V and J are TRBV9 and TRBJ2-1; TRBD2 aligns across 7 bases. Trimming took 3 bases from V and 0 from J; bases not matched to a gene: 3. This CDR3 has 15 residues. CDR1 is SGDLS and CDR2 is YYNGEE in the germline V gene. The CDR3, as DNA: TGTGCCAGCAGCGCTAGCGGAAACTCCTACAATGAGCAGTTCTTC. Its protein product is CASSASGNSYNEQFF.

Only one count was recorded for this clone. One end of the junction does not line up with germline, which may come from a read error. V and J are TRBV7-9 and TRBJ2-3; 8 bases are a match to TRBD2. This CDR3 spans 17 amino acids. Germline loops: CDR1 SEHNR, CDR2 FQNEAQ (reference sequence). The CDR3 bases are TGTTCCAGCAGCTTCCCTATAGCGGGAACTAGCACAGATACGCAGTATTTT. The encoded protein is CSSSFPIAGTSTDTQYF.

The rearrangement links TRBV12-5 to TRBJ1-1, with D tentatively TRBD1 (5 bases). The ends were cut back, 0 bases at V and 6 bases at J, with 20 bases in the middle. There are 17 residues in the CDR3. CDR1 is LGHNT, CDR2 FRNRAP, per germline. CDR3 loop: CASGLVLGGGSNPEAFF. Here the CDR3 DNA reads TGTGCTAGTGGTTTGGTACTAGGCGGGGGTAGTAATCCTGAAGCTTTCTTT.

This clone was counted a single time. CDR3 in DNA: TGTGCCAGCTCACGGGGGGGAGCGAGCTCTGGAAACACCATATATTTT. Translated, it gives CASSRGGASSGNTIYF. The rearrangement links TRBV18 to TRBJ1-3, with D tentatively TRBD1 (5 bases). Looked up from germline, CDR1 is KGHSH and CDR2 is LQKENI. V was shortened by 4 bases and J by 0 bases, with 13 bases between the two germline ends. The CDR3 length is 16 residues.

This clone was seen a few times. This chain joins TRBV6-5 and TRBJ1-6, with no clear D. V was shortened by 1 base and J by 9 bases, with 7 bases between the two germline ends. The CDR3 runs to 13 residues. Germline values: CDR1 MNHEY, CDR2 SVGAGI. This CDR3 reads CASSYYSGSPLHF. The CDR3 bases are TGTGCCAGCAGTTACTATAGTGGTTCACCCCTCCACTTT.

The chain recombines TRBV2 with TRBJ2-7; weak D call: TRBD2 (5 bases). This CDR3 comprises 13 residues. Trimming cost V 3 bases and J 2 bases, with 8 bases left between them. CDR1 SNHLY and CDR2 FYNNEI come from the germline V gene. CDR3 sequence (DNA): TGTGCCAGCAGTGACCCCGGGACCTACGAGCAGTACTTC. This gives the protein CASSDPGTYEQYF.